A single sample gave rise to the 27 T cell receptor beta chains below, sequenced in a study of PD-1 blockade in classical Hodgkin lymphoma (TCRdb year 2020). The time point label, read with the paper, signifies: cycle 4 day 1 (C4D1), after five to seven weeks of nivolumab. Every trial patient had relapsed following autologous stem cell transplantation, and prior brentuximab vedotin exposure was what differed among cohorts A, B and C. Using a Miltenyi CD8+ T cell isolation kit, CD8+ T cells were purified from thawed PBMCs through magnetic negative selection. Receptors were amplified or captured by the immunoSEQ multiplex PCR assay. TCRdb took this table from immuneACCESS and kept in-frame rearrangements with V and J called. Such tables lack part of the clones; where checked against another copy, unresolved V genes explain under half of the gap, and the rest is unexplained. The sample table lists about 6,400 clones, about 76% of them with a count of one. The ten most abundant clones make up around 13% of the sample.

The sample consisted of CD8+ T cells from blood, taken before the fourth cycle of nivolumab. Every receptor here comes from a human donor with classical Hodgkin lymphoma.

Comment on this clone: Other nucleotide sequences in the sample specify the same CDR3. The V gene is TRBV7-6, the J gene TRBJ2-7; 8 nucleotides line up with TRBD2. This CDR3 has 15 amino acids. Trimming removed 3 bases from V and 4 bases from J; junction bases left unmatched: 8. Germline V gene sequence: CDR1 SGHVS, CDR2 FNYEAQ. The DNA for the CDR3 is TGTGCCAGCAGCTTGGAACTAGCGGTATCTTACGAGCAGTACTTC. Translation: CASSLELAVSYEQYF.

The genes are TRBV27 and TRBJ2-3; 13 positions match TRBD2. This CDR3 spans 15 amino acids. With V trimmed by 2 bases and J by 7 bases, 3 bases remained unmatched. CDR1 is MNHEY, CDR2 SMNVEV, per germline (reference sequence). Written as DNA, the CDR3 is TGTGCCAGCAGTTTAATGACTAGCGGGGGGAATACGCAGTATTTT. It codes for CASSLMTSGGNTQYF.

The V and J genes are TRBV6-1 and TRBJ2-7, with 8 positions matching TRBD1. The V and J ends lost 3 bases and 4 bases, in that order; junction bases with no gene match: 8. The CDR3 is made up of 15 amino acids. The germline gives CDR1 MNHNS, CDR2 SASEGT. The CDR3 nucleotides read TGTGCCAGCAGTGACTCGACAGGGGTTGGGTACGAGCAGTACTTC. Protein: CASSDSTGVGYEQYF.

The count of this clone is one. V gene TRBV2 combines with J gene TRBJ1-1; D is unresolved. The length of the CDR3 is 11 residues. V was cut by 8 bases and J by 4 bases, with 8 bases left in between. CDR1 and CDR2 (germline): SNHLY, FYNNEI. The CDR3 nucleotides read TGTGCCAGCCCCACAGCCACTGAAGCTTTCTTT. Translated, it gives CASPTATEAFF.

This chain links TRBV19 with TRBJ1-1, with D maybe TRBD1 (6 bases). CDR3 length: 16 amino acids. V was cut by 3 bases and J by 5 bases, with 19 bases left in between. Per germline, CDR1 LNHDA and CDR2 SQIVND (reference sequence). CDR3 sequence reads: CASSISVWGRTTEAFF. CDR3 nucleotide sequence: TGTGCCAGTAGTATTTCTGTCTGGGGGCGCACAACTGAAGCTTTCTTT. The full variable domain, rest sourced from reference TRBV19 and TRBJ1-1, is DGGITQSPKYLFRKEGQNVTLSCEQNLNHDAMYWYRQDPGQGLRLIYYSQIVNDFQKGDIAEGYSVSREKKESFPLTVTSAQKNPTAFYLCASSISVWGRTTEAFFGQGTRLTVV.

CDR3 in DNA: TGTGCCAGCAGTCCAAGAAACAGGGGGCGAGACTATGGCTACACCTTC. Residues: CASSPRNRGRDYGYTF. V and J are TRBV27 and TRBJ1-2; the match to TRBD1 covers 9 bases. Germline values: CDR1 MNHEY, CDR2 SMNVEV (reference sequence). J gave up 3 bases and V 5 bases, and 10 bases lay outside the gene matches. The CDR3 sequence is 16 residues long.

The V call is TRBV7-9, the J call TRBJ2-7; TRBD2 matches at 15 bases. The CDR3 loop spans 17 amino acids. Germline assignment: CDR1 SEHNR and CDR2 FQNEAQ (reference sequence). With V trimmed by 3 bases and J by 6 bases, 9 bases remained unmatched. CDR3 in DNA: TGTGCCAGCAGCTTGGGATACGGGACTAGCGGGAGGCTCGAGCAGTACTTC. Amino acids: CASSLGYGTSGRLEQYF.

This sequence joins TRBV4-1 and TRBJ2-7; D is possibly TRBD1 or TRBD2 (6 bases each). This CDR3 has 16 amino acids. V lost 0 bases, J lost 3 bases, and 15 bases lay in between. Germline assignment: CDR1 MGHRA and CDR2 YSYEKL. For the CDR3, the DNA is TGCGCCAGCAGCCAAGAAGGTACAGGGACTTACTACGAGCAGTACTTC. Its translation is CASSQEGTGTYYEQYF.

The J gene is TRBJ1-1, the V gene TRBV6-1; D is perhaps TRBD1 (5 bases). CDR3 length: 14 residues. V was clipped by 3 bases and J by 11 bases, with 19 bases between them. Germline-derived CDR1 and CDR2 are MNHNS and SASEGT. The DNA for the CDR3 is TGTGCCAGCAGTGAGAGCGGACAACTTACTAAGGCTTTCTTT. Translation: CASSESGQLTKAFF.

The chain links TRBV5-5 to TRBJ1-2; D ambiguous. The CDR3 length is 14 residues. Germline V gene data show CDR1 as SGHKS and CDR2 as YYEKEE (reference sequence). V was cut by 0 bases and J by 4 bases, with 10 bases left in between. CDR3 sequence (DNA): TGTGCCAGCAGCTTGGTGGCAGGTGCCTATGGCTACACCTTC. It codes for CASSLVAGAYGYTF.

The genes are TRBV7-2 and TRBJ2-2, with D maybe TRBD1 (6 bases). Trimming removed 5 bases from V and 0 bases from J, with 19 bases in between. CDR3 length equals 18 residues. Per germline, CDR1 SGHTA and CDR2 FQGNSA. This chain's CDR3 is CASSKGRGPNPNTGELFF. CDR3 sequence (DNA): TGTGCCAGCAGCAAAGGCAGGGGCCCTAACCCGAACACCGGGGAGCTGTTTTTT. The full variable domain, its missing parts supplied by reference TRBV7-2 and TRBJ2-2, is GAGVSQSPSNKVTEKGKDVELRCDPISGHTALYWYRQSLGQGLEFLIYFQGNSAPDKSGLPSDRFSAERTGGSVSTLTIQRTQQEDSAVYLCASSKGRGPNPNTGELFFGEGSRLTVL.

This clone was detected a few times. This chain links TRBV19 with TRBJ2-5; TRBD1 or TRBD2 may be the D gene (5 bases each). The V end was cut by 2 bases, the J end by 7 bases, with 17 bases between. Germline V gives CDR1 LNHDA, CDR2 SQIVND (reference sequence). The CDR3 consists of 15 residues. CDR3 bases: TGTGCCAGTAGTATACTCCGGGGCGCCGGAGGGACCCAGTACTTC. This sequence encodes CASSILRGAGGTQYF.

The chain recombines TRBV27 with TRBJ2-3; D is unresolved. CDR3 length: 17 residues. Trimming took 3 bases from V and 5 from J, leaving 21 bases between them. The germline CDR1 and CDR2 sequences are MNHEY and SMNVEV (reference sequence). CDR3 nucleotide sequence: TGTGCCAGCAGTTTCCTCTTAGGAAAAAGCCCGGGAGATACGCAGTATTTT. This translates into CASSFLLGKSPGDTQYF.

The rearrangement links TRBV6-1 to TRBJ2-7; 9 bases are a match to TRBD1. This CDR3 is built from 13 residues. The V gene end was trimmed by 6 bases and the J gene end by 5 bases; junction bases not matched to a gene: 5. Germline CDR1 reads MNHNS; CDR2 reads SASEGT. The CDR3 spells CASSIRTGDEQYF. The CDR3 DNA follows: TGTGCCAGCAGCATAAGGACAGGGGACGAGCAGTACTTC.

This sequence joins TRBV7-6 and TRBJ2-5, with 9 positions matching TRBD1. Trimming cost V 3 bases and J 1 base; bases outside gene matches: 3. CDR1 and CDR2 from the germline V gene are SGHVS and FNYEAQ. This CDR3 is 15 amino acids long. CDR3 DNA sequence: TGTGCCAGCAGCTTGGACAGGGGATTCCAAGAGACCCAGTACTTC. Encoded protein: CASSLDRGFQETQYF.

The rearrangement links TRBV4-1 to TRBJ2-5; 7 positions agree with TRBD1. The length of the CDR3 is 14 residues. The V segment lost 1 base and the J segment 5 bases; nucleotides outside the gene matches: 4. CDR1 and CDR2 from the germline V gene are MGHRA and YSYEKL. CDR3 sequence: CASSQAGGGETQYF. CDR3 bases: TGCGCCAGCAGCCAAGCAGGGGGTGGCGAGACCCAGTACTTC.

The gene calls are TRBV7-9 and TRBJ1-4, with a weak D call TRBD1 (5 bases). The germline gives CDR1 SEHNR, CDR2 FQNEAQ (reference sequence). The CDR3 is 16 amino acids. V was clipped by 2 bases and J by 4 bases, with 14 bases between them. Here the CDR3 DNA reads TGTGCCAGCAGCTTAAAAAACCCCGGGGGTAATGAAAAACTGTTTTTT. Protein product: CASSLKNPGGNEKLFF. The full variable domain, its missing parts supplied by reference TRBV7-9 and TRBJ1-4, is DTGVSQNPRHKITKRGQNVTFRCDPISEHNRLYWYRQTLGQGPEFLTYFQNEAQLEKSRLLSDRFSAERPKGSFSTLEIQRTEQGDSAMYLCASSLKNPGGNEKLFFGSGTQLSVL.

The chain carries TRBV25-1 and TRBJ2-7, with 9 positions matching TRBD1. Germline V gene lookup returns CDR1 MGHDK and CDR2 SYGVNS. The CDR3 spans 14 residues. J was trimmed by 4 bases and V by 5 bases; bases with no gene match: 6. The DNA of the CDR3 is TGTGCCAGCAGTCTAGGGACAGGGCTATACGAGCAGTACTTC. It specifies CASSLGTGLYEQYF.

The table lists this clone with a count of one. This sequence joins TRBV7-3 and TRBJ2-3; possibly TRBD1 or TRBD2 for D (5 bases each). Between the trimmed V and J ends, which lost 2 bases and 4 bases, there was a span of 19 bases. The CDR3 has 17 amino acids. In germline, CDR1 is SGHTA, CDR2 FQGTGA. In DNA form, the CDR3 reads TGTGCCAGCAGCTTAGTAGGGACGGGCTCTTTGCCAGATACGCAGTATTTT. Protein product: CASSLVGTGSLPDTQYF.

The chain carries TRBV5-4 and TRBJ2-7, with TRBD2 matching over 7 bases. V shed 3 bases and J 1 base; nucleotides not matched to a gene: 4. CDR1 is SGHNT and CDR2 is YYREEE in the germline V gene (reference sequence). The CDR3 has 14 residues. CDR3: CASSSRDYSYEQYF. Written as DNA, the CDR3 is TGTGCCAGCAGCTCCCGGGACTATTCCTACGAGCAGTACTTC.

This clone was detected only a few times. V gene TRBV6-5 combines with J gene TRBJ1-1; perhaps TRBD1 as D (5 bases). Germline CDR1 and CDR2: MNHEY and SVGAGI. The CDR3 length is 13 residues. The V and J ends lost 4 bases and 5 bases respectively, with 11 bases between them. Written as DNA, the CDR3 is TGTGCCAGCAGTTTTGGGGGACGGACTGAAGCTTTCTTT. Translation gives CASSFGGRTEAFF.

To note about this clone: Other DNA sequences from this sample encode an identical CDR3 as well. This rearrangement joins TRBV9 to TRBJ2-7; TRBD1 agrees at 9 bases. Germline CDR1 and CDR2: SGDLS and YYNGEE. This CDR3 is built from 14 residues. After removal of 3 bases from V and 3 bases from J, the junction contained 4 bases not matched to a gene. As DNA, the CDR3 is TGTGCCAGCAGCGCCGGGACAGGGTTCTACGAGCAGTACTTC. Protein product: CASSAGTGFYEQYF.

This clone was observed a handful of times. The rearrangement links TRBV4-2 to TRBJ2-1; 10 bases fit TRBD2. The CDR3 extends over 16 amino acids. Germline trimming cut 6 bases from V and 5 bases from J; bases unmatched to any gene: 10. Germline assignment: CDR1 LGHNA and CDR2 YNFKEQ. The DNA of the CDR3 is TGTGCCAGCAGAGACCGATCCGGGACTAGCGACAATGAGCAGTTCTTC. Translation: CASRDRSGTSDNEQFF.

The CDR3 loop reads CATSRDFRGEQFF. CDR3 nucleotides: TGTGCCACCAGCAGAGATTTTAGGGGAGAGCAGTTCTTC. The chain couples TRBV15 to TRBJ2-1; perhaps TRBD1 as D (5 bases). CDR1 is LNHNV, CDR2 YYDKDF, per germline (reference sequence). Trimming took 0 bases from V and 10 from J, leaving 10 bases between them. There are 13 residues in the CDR3.

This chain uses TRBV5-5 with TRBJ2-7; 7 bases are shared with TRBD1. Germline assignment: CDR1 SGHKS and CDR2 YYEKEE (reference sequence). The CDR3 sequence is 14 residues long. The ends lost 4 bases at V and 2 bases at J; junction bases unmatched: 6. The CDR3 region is CASSQGGQTYEQYF. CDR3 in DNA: TGTGCCAGCAGCCAAGGGGGACAGACCTACGAGCAGTACTTC.

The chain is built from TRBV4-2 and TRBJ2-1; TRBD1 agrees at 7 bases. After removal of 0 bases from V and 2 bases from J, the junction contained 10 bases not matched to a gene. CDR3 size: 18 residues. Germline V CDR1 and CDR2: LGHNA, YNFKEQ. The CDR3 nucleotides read TGTGCCAGCAGCCAAGATTCGAGGGGGCCGCGTACCTACAATGAGCAGTTCTTC. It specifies CASSQDSRGPRTYNEQFF.

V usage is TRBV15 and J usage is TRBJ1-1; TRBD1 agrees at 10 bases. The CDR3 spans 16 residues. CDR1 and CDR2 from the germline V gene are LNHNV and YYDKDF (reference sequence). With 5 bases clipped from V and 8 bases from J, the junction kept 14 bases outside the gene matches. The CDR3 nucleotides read TGTGCCACCAGCGGGAGTGGGGGACAGGGGCGAGGCGAAGCTTTCTTT. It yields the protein CATSGSGGQGRGEAFF.